The T cell receptor beta chain described here comes from a study of blood T cell repertoires in COVID-19. Background on the study: Whether acute or convalescent, the COVID-19 samples came from the United States, Italy and Spain. T cells, B-cell-depleted T cells, or PBMCs provided the cDNA or gDNA that served as material.

Per germline, CDR1 LNHDA and CDR2 SQIVND (reference sequence). After removal of 5 bases from V and 4 bases from J, the junction contained 11 bases not matched to a gene. The CDR3 loop spans 15 amino acids. Original handling: Using reference gene primer amplification, nucleated cell counts were estimated. Profiled with immunoSEQ multiplex PCR; TCRdb holds only in-frame clones, not every one. The D gene and trimming were derived from the DNA, and the V and J assignments and clone size from that table. The data show 200,000 to 250,000 clones, 80% to 90% seen once. This clonotype was obtained from a woman over 75 with active or convalescent COVID-19. The sequenced sample was peripheral blood. V usage is TRBV19 and J usage is TRBJ2-7; 7 bases agree with TRBD1. CDR3 amino acids: CASSAHDRARYEQYF. CDR3 coding DNA: TGTGCCAGTAGTGCTCATGACAGGGCCAGGTACGAGCAGTACTTC.